The clone carrying this T cell receptor (beta chain) has ten or more counts. Its antigen is not identified. This entry is derived from a study of human T cells and chemical hapten exposure. General study results and limits: TCRs above 1 in 1000 frequency stayed constant with DPC sensitization.

Extraction yielded total RNA from whole blood (unfractionated). The ends lost 0 bases at V and 2 bases at J; junction bases unmatched: 4. From germline, CDR1 is ENHRY and CDR2 SYGVKD. The CDR3 contains 15 residues. For the library, individual cDNA molecules each received unique molecular identifiers. TCRdb reprocessed the 5' RACE reads with MiXCR, giving one entry per CDR3 protein. The profile shows 81,000 or so distinct CDR3 sequences, roughly 8% of them singletons. The chain joins TRBV10-3 to TRBJ2-7; 7 bases align to TRBD2. The sequence was collected from a male donor in good health. The CDR3 loop is CAISESGGGAYEQYF. In nucleotides, the CDR3 is TGTGCCATCAGTGAGTCAGGCGGGGGAGCCTACGAGCAGTACTTC.